Below are 2 T cell receptor beta chains sequenced from a single sample in a study of blood T cell repertoires in COVID-19. Sequencing was performed with immunoSEQ multiplex PCR; in TCRdb, only in-frame clones are kept and a portion is missing. The top ten hold around 3% of the sample, which has tens of thousands of clones, 65% to 90% seen once. The sequenced material came from peripheral blood. These TCRs come from an elderly man with acute or convalescent COVID-19.

J is TRBJ2-1 and V is TRBV9; perhaps TRBD1 as D (5 bases). The CDR3 spans 17 residues. Germline CDR1 is SGDLS and CDR2 is YYNGEE. Trimming stripped 4 bases from V and 6 bases from J, with 23 bases between. CDR3 DNA sequence: TGTGCCAGCAGCCCCCGACCTAACAGGTTTGAATCCAATGAGCAGTTCTTC. This encodes CASSPRPNRFESNEQFF.

This sequence joins TRBV2 and TRBJ2-7; 12 nucleotides align to TRBD2. The CDR3 has 15 residues. V shed 5 bases, J shed 6 bases, and the junction held 8 bases outside the gene matches. Per germline, CDR1 SNHLY and CDR2 FYNNEI. The CDR3 DNA reads TGTGCCAGCAGTCAACTAGCGGGAGGTCTTTTCGAGCAGTACTTC. It translates to CASSQLAGGLFEQYF.